This T cell receptor (beta chain) was sequenced during a study of CXCR3-negative and CXCR3-positive naive CD8 T cells. Broader study findings: Naive cells positive for CXCR3 carried more hydrophobic TRB CDR3s than CXCR3-negative ones.

Regarding this clonotype: The antigen is undetermined.

The authors made the TRB cDNA libraries by 5' RACE using UMI labels. For each CDR3 protein, TCRdb gives one entry from its re-call of the 5' RACE reads, without DNA. This sample's table has about 150,000 distinct CDR3 sequences. The sequence was collected from a human donor in good health. Some clones in this sample may be carry-over from other donors' samples. Sequencing was carried out using naive CXCR3+ CD8+ T cells from blood. Subset given: CD45RO-CCR7+CD27+CD95- naive CD8+ T cells expressing CXCR3 (TNR3+).

Here the CDR3 reads CSVPIGGPNEKLFF. This chain connects TRBV29-1 to TRBJ1-4; TCRdb names TRBD1, which stays unverified in the absence of DNA. The germline CDR1 and CDR2 sequences are SQVTM and ANQGSEA. This CDR3 has 14 residues.